This is a list of T cell receptor beta chains from one sample in a study of cytomegalovirus exposure and HLA in healthy donors. The repertoire was sequenced with immunoSEQ multiplex PCR; TCRdb's copy has only in-frame clones and lacks some. The sample comprises 180,000 or so clones, 75% to 80% of which are singletons, and about an eighth rests with the top ten. The sequencing input was PBMCs. The receptors here all came from a man in his fifties in good health and CMV-seropositive. The CDR3 runs from the conserved cysteine through the conserved F or W. The D gene is left open where the match is weak. Some rows have no size entry. The others give once, few or many, or a class for an expanded clone.

-,-,TRBV29-1,TRBJ1-5,CSVEEGGGQPQHF,TGCAGCGTTGAAGAGGGGGGGGGACAGCCCCAGCATTTT
-,TRBD1,TRBV18,TRBJ1-5,CASSQDRGGNQPQHF,TGTGCCAGCTCACAGGACAGGGGTGGCAATCAGCCCCAGCATTTT
-,-,TRBV7-2,TRBJ2-2,CASSPFTTVTTGELFF,TGTGCCAGCAGCCCCTTCACGACAGTCACCACCGGGGAGCTGTTTTTT
-,TRBD2,TRBV28,TRBJ2-3,CALAGGSTDTQYF,TGTGCCCTAGCGGGGGGCAGCACAGATACGCAGTATTTT
-,-,TRBV28,TRBJ1-1,CASTRDTNTEAFF,TGTGCCAGCACCCGGGACACTAACACTGAAGCTTTCTTT
-,-,TRBV23-1,TRBJ2-7,CASSRRDSPYEQYF,TGCGCCAGCAGTCGCAGGGACTCACCCTACGAGCAGTACTTC
-,-,TRBV6-5,TRBJ2-3,CASSYSGRATDTQYF,TGTGCCAGCAGTTACTCAGGGAGAGCCACAGATACGCAGTATTTT
once,-,TRBV9,TRBJ2-1,CASSVLAGAINEQFF,TGTGCCAGCAGCGTTCTCGCGGGGGCGATAAATGAGCAGTTCTTC
-,TRBD1,TRBV7-9,TRBJ1-1,CASSSGQATMNTEAFF,TGTGCCAGCAGCTCAGGACAGGCGACAATGAACACTGAAGCTTTCTTT
-,TRBD1,TRBV5-6,TRBJ2-6,CASSSPGQGPFGANVLTF,TGTGCCAGCAGCTCCCCGGGACAGGGGCCCTTCGGGGCCAACGTCCTGACTTTC
-,TRBD2,TRBV6-5,TRBJ2-2,CASSVSTSFGELFF,TGTGCCAGCAGCGTCTCGACTAGCTTCGGGGAGCTGTTTTTT